These 19 T cell receptor beta chains share one sample of origin, sequenced in a study of post-analysis software for immune sequencing data. TCR beta libraries were prepared from cDNA with unique molecular identifiers. MiXCR, applied by TCRdb to the PCR reads, yields one record per CDR3 protein. The sample yields about 800,000 distinct CDR3 sequences, about 27% seen once. Study results and caveats: Higher frequency in patients than in controls was seen for about five TRBV segments, with TRBV5-6, TRBV5-1 and TRBV20-1 among them.

No antigen has been identified for these receptors. The sequenced material came from blood. The receptors were gathered from a girl between 10 and 17 years old with multiple sclerosis.

Many counts were recorded for this clonotype. The gene calls are TRBV9 and TRBJ2-7, with D possibly matching TRBD1 (6 bases). The CDR3 loop spans 13 amino acids. Trimming removed 0 bases at V and 6 bases at J, with 10 bases between. CDR1 and CDR2 (germline): SGDLS, YYNGEE. The CDR3 coding sequence is TGTGCCAGCAGCGTAGAGCAGGGGAGCGAGCAGTACTTC. Translated, it gives CASSVEQGSEQYF.

The sample holds many counts of this clonotype. The gene calls are TRBV6-2 or TRBV6-3 and TRBJ2-1; tentatively, D is TRBD2 (6 bases). Trimming stripped 6 bases from V and 5 bases from J, with 14 bases between. The CDR3 has 14 amino acids. In germline, CDR1 is MNHEY, CDR2 SVGEGT. CDR3 sequence reads: CASRVEGRNNEQFF. CDR3 in DNA: TGTGCCAGCAGGGTGGAGGGTCGGAACAATGAGCAGTTCTTC.

This sequence joins TRBV20-1 and TRBJ2-2; no clear D gene. CDR3 size: 16 residues. V lost 6 bases and J lost 4, with 21 bases in between. CDR1 is DFQATT, CDR2 SNEGSKA, per germline (reference sequence). For the CDR3, the DNA is TGCAGTGCCATCCGACCCGTAGTTTGGGGCACCGGGGAGCTGTTTTTT. Amino acid sequence: CSAIRPVVWGTGELFF.

On this clonotype: One end of the junction varies from germline; a read error may be responsible. This chain joins TRBV15 and TRBJ2-7; 9 bases agree with TRBD1. The J call may be in error: the DNA end matches TRBJ2-5 better. This CDR3 has 16 residues. CDR1 LNHNV and CDR2 YYDKDF come from the germline V gene (reference sequence). CDR3 sequence reads: CATCRDLWDREETQYF. In nucleotides, the CDR3 is TGTGCCACCTGCAGAGATTTGTGGGACAGGGAAGAGACCCAGTACTTC.

The table lists this clonotype with a few counts. CDR3 bases: TGTGCCAGCAGCTCACAGCTCCAAGAGACCCAGTACTTC. It is translated as CASSSQLQETQYF. The J gene is TRBJ2-5, the V gene TRBV7-2; no clear D gene. The CDR3 spans 13 residues. The germline CDR1 and CDR2 sequences are SGHTA and FQGNSA. V was clipped by 4 bases and J by 1 base, with 7 bases between them.

Regarding this clonotype: The junction and the germline gene differ at one end; a read error may be behind it. The V call is TRBV20-1, the J call TRBJ1-1; 10 nucleotides agree with TRBD1. Per germline, CDR1 DFQATT and CDR2 SNEGSKA (reference sequence). This CDR3 comprises 16 residues. The DNA of the CDR3 is TGTAGTGCTAGAGCCGGGACAGGGGAGTGGAACACTGAAGCTTTCTTT. Translating gives CSARAGTGEWNTEAFF.

The chain combines TRBV12-2 with TRBJ2-7; the listed D gene, TRBD1, was not tested against the DNA. TRBV12-2 is a pseudogene locus. The CDR3 extends over 12 amino acids. The CDR3 DNA sequence: TGTGCAAGTCGTCGTACGGGGCATGAGCAGTACTTC. Amino acid sequence: CASRRTGHEQYF.

V and J are TRBV7-2 and TRBJ2-7, with 8 bases matching TRBD2. V lost 4 bases, J lost 10 bases, and 12 bases stayed unmatched. The CDR3 has 14 residues. Germline-derived CDR1 and CDR2 are SGHTA and FQGNSA. Here the CDR3 DNA reads TGTGCCAGCAGCTCACTAGCGGAGGGGCAAACCCAGTACTTC. Its translation is CASSSLAEGQTQYF.

This clonotype was counted at least ten times. This chain uses TRBV10-2 with TRBJ2-4; 9 nucleotides align to TRBD2. The germline V gene encodes CDR1 WSHSY and CDR2 SAAADI. There are 15 residues in the CDR3. Trimming took 6 bases from V and 9 from J; bases not matched to a gene: 12. Here the CDR3 DNA reads TGCGCCAGCAGAGATCCGGGACTAGCTATTTCCATTCAGTACTTC. As protein: CASRDPGLAISIQYF.

The chain combines TRBV10-1 with TRBJ2-3; D uncertain. Germline V gene lookup returns CDR1 WNHNN and CDR2 SYGVQD (reference sequence). CDR3 length equals 16 residues. Trimming shortened V by 3 bases and J by 1 base, and 14 bases separated the two germline ends. The CDR3 protein is CASSDRRDAGTDTQYF. The DNA of the CDR3 is TGCGCCAGCAGTGACCGCCGAGACGCCGGCACAGATACGCAGTATTTT.

The V gene is TRBV5-1, the J gene TRBJ1-4, with 7 bases lining up with TRBD1. The CDR3 length is 14 residues. Looked up from germline, CDR1 is SGHRS and CDR2 is YFSETQ. V gave up 4 bases and J gave up 7 bases; unmatched junction bases: 7. CDR3 DNA: TGCGCCAGCAGCGACCGACAGGGAGGTGAAAAACTGTTTTTT. Residues: CASSDRQGGEKLFF. The full variable domain, rest sourced from reference TRBV5-1 and TRBJ1-4, is KAGVTQTPRYLIKTRGQQVTLSCSPISGHRSVSWYQQTPGQGLQFLFEYFSETQRNKGNFPGRFSGRQFSNSRSEMNVSTLELGDSALYLCASSDRQGGEKLFFGSGTQLSVL.

The chain employs TRBV25-1 and TRBJ2-7; no clear D. The CDR3 is made up of 13 amino acids. Germline V lookup: CDR1 MGHDK, CDR2 SYGVNS. Trimming shortened V by 4 bases and J by 0 bases, and 7 bases separated the two germline ends. The CDR3 sequence is CASSVHGSYEQYF. In nucleotides, the CDR3 is TGTGCCAGCAGTGTACATGGCTCCTACGAGCAGTACTTC.

This clonotype has only a few counts. The chain couples TRBV7-9 to TRBJ1-1, with TRBD1 identical over 9 bases. Germline trimming cut 6 bases from V and 6 bases from J; bases unmatched to any gene: 11. The germline gives CDR1 SEHNR, CDR2 FQNEAQ (reference sequence). This CDR3 has 15 residues. The CDR3 DNA follows: TGTGCCAGCAGTCCCGGGACAGGGAACGTCGCTGAAGCTTTCTTT. Translation gives CASSPGTGNVAEAFF.

This clonotype came up a few times. The genes are TRBV20-1 and TRBJ2-3; TRBD2 aligns across 7 bases. The J segment lost 3 bases and the V segment lost 3 bases, leaving 6 bases of the junction unmatched. This CDR3 is built from 14 residues. CDR1 is DFQATT, CDR2 SNEGSKA, per germline (reference sequence). The CDR3 loop is CSASWAGVTDTQYF. CDR3 coding DNA: TGCAGTGCTAGTTGGGCGGGAGTAACAGATACGCAGTATTTT.

V and J are TRBV5-1 and TRBJ1-2, with D tentatively TRBD1 (5 bases). Germline-derived CDR1 and CDR2 are SGHRS and YFSETQ. Trimming removed 4 bases at V and 4 bases at J, with 11 bases between. The CDR3 is 13 residues long. The CDR3 bases are TGCGCCAGCAGCCCGGACACTCCCTATGGCTACACCTTC. This translates into CASSPDTPYGYTF.

In its sample, this clonotype was seen a few times. J is TRBJ2-7 and V is TRBV2; D not resolved. Germline loops: CDR1 SNHLY, CDR2 FYNNEI. The V end was cut by 4 bases, the J end by 6 bases, with 7 bases between. This CDR3 is 11 amino acids long. This CDR3 reads CASSGGAEQYF. The DNA for the CDR3 is TGTGCCAGCAGTGGCGGTGCCGAGCAGTACTTC.

This clonotype was detected only a few times. V gene TRBV4-1 combines with J gene TRBJ1-4, with TRBD1 matching over 8 bases. The CDR3 has 15 residues. With 1 base clipped from V and 5 bases from J, the junction kept 3 bases outside the gene matches. The germline gives CDR1 MGHRA, CDR2 YSYEKL. The CDR3 nucleotides read TGCGCCAGCAGCCAAGGTGACAGGGGAAATGAAAAACTGTTTTTT. It specifies CASSQGDRGNEKLFF.

This sequence joins TRBV7-9 and TRBJ2-1; D not resolved. Trimming took 4 bases from V and 5 from J, leaving 15 bases between them. This CDR3 contains 15 residues. Germline V gives CDR1 SEHNR, CDR2 FQNEAQ (reference sequence). In DNA, the CDR3 is TGTGCCAGCAGCTCCCCTGGTTGGGCGAACAATGAGCAGTTCTTC. Protein: CASSSPGWANNEQFF.

This clonotype has a handful of counts. The V and J genes are TRBV6-5 and TRBJ1-1; 7 bases map to TRBD1. CDR1 and CDR2 (germline): MNHEY, SVGAGI. The CDR3 length is 14 residues. Unmatched junction bases numbered 8, after V lost 6 bases and J lost 4 bases. The CDR3 here is CASRGTGVGTEAFF. Here the CDR3 DNA reads TGTGCCAGCAGGGGAACAGGGGTGGGCACTGAAGCTTTCTTT.